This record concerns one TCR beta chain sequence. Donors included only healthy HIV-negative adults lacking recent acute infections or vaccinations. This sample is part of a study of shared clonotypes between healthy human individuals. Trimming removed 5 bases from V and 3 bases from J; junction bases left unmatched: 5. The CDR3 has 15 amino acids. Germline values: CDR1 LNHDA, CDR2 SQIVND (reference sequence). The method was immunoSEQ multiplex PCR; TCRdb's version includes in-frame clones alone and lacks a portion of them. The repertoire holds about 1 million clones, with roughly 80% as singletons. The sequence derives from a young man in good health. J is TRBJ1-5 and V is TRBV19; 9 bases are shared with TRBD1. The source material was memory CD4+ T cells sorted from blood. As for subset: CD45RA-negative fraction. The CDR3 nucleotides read TGTGCCAGTAGTCAGGGGACAGGGTACAATCAGCCCCAGCATTTT. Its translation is CASSQGTGYNQPQHF.